A selection of T cell receptor beta chains follows, all from one sample in a study of control samples from healthy donors and cancer patients. Sequencing used immunoSEQ multiplex PCR; TCRdb keeps in-frame clones, though not all of them. The sample has approximately 98,000 clones; around four fifths are singletons. Sequencing used blood. The receptors shown here come from a man younger than 35 in good health. Each CDR3 is given with its conserved first and last residue. The D gene is left open where the match is weak. Size is omitted from some rows. Given values are once, few, many or a class for expanded clones.

v_gene,j_gene,abundance,d_gene,len,CDR3aa,CDR3nt
TRBV28,TRBJ1-2,few,TRBD1,17,CASTQNGRGIFNYGYTF,TGTGCCAGCACCCAGAATGGCAGGGGGATCTTTAACTATGGCTACACCTTC
TRBV10-3,TRBJ2-3,NA,TRBD1,15,CAISAGTGEADTQYF,TGTGCCATCAGTGCCGGGACAGGGGAAGCAGATACGCAGTATTTT
TRBV4-3,TRBJ2-1,NA,TRBD2,16,CASSGRGGHSYNEQFF,TGCGCCAGCAGCGGGCGCGGGGGGCACTCCTACAATGAGCAGTTCTTC
TRBV7-2,TRBJ1-1,NA,NA,16,CASSLAPGGSNTEAFF,TGTGCCAGCAGCTTAGCGCCTGGCGGATCGAACACTGAAGCTTTCTTT
TRBV5-6,TRBJ1-1,NA,NA,15,CASSFQGRGNTEAFF,TGTGCCAGCAGCTTCCAAGGGCGGGGGAACACTGAAGCTTTCTTT
TRBV18,TRBJ1-1,NA,NA,15,CASSPPNSLNTEAFF,TGTGCCAGCTCACCCCCAAACTCTTTGAACACTGAAGCTTTCTTT
TRBV6-4,TRBJ2-1,NA,NA,15,CASSASPGETNEQFF,TGTGCCAGCAGTGCTTCCCCGGGAGAGACGAATGAGCAGTTCTTC
TRBV7-9,TRBJ1-2,NA,NA,15,CASSLPGESNYGYTF,TGTGCCAGCAGCTTGCCGGGGGAGTCTAACTATGGCTACACCTTC
TRBV7-9,TRBJ2-5,NA,NA,14,CASSSAARGETQYF,TGTGCCAGCAGCTCCGCTGCTAGGGGAGAGACCCAGTACTTC
TRBV3-1/TRBV3-2,TRBJ2-3,NA,TRBD1,16,CASSPPTGAPRDTQYF,TGTGCCAGCAGCCCCCCGACAGGGGCCCCTCGGGATACGCAGTATTTT
TRBV13,TRBJ2-2,NA,TRBD1,17,CASRPFRDRLYAGELFF,TGTGCCAGCAGACCCTTCCGGGACAGGCTTTACGCCGGGGAGCTGTTTTTT
TRBV9,TRBJ1-3,few,NA,11,CASSYGNTIYF,TGTGCCAGCAGCTACGGGAACACCATATATTTT
TRBV9,TRBJ1-1,NA,NA,13,CASSVGDATEAFF,TGTGCCAGCAGCGTAGGGGACGCAACTGAAGCTTTCTTT
TRBV27,TRBJ2-1,NA,NA,13,CASSPHGENEQFF,TGTGCCAGCAGTCCCCACGGGGAAAATGAGCAGTTCTTC
TRBV6-6,TRBJ2-5,NA,NA,13,CASNFYRQETQYF,TGTGCCAGCAATTTTTACAGACAAGAGACCCAGTACTTC
TRBV15,TRBJ1-4,NA,NA,14,CATSRDGQNEKLFF,TGTGCCACCAGCAGAGACGGACAGAATGAAAAACTGTTTTTT
TRBV28,TRBJ1-1,NA,NA,13,CASSFKENTEAFF,TGTGCCAGCAGTTTTAAGGAGAACACTGAAGCTTTCTTT
TRBV7-9,TRBJ1-1,NA,NA,13,CASRNTANTEAFF,TGTGCCAGCAGAAACACCGCGAACACTGAAGCTTTCTTT
TRBV30,TRBJ1-4,NA,NA,14,CAWSMGRVPEKLFF,TGTGCCTGGTCTATGGGGAGGGTACCGGAAAAACTGTTTTTT
TRBV6-1,TRBJ1-2,many,NA,12,CASSEDSHGYTF,TGTGCCAGCAGTGAGGACAGCCATGGCTACACCTTC